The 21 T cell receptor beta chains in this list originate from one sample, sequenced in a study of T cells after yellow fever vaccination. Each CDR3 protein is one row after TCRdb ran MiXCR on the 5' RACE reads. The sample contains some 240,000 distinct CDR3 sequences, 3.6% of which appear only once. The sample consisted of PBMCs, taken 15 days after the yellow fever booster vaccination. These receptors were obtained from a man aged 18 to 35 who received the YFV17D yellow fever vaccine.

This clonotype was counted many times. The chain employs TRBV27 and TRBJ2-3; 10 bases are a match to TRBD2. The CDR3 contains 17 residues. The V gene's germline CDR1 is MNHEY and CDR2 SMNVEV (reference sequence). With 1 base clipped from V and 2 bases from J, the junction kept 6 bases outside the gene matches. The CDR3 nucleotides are TGTGCCAGCAGTTTATTGCTTAGCGGGGGGTCCACAGATACGCAGTATTTT. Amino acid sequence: CASSLLLSGGSTDTQYF.

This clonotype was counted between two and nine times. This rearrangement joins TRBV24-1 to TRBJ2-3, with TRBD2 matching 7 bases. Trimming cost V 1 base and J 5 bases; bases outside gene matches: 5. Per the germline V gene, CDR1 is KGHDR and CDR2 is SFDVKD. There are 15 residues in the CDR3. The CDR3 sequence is CATSDFKRDKDTQYF. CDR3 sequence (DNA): TGTGCCACCAGTGATTTCAAGCGGGATAAAGATACGCAGTATTTT.

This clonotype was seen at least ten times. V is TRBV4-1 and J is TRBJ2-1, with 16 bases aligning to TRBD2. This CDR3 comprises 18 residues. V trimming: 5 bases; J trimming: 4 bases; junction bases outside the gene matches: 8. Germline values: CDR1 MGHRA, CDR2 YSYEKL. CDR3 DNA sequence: TGCGCCAGCAGCGAGGGACTAGCGGGGGGGCCTGCGTACAATGAGCAGTTCTTC. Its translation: CASSEGLAGGPAYNEQFF.

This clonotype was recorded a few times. CDR3 sequence reads: CSAGTVEQYF. In DNA, the CDR3 is TGCAGTGCTGGGACAGTCGAGCAGTACTTC. The chain carries TRBV20-1 and TRBJ2-7; 7 positions match TRBD1. The CDR3 spans 10 residues. The germline V gene has CDR1 DFQATT and CDR2 SNEGSKA (reference sequence). Trimming at V came to 5 bases and at J to 6 bases, leaving 1 base not matched to a gene.

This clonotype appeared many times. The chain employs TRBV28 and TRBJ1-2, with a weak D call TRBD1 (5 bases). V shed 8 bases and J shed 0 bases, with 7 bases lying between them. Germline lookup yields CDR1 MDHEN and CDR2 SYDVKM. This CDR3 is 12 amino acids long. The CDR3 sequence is CASGAANYGYTF. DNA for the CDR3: TGTGCCAGCGGGGCGGCTAACTATGGCTACACCTTC.

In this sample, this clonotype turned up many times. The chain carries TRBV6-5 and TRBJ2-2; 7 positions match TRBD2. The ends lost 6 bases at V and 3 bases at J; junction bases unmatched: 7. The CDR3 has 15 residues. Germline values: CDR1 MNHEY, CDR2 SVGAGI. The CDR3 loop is CASRASTSDTGELFF. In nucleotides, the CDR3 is TGTGCCAGCAGAGCCTCCACTAGCGACACCGGGGAGCTGTTTTTT.

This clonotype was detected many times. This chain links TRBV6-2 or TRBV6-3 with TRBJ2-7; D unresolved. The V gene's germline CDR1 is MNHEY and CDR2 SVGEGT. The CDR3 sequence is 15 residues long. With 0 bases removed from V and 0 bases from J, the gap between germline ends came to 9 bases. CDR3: CASSYSTSSSYEQYV. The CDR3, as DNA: TGTGCCAGCAGTTACTCGACCAGTAGCTCCTACGAGCAGTACGTC.

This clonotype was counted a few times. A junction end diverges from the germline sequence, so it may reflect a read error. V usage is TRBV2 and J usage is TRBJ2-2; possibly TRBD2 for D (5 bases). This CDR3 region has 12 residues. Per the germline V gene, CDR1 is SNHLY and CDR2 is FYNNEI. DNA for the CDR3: TGTGCCAGCAGTGCGGACCCCGGGGAGCTGTATTTT. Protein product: CASSADPGELYF. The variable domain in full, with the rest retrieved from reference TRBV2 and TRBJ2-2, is EPEVTQTPSHQVTQMGQEVILRCVPISNHLYFYWYRQILGQKVEFLVSFYNNEISEKSEIFDDQFSVERPDGSNFTLKIRSTKLEDSAMYFCASSADPGELYFGEGSRLTVL.

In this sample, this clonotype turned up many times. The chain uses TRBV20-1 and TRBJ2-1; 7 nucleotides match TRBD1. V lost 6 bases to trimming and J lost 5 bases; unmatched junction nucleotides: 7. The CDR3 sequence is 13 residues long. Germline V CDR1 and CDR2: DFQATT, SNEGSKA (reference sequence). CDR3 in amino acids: CSAQGTADNEQFF. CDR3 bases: TGCAGTGCCCAGGGGACAGCCGACAATGAGCAGTTCTTC.

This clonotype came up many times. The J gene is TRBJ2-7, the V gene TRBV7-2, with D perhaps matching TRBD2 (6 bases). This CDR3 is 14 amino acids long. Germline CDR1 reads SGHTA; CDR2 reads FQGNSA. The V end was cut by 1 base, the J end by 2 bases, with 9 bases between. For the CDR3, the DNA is TGTGCCAGCAGCTTAGGGGGGGAACCCTACGAGCAGTACTTC. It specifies CASSLGGEPYEQYF. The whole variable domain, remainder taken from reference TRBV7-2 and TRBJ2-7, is GAGVSQSPSNKVTEKGKDVELRCDPISGHTALYWYRQSLGQGLEFLIYFQGNSAPDKSGLPSDRFSAERTGGSVSTLTIQRTQQEDSAVYLCASSLGGEPYEQYFGPGTRLTVT.

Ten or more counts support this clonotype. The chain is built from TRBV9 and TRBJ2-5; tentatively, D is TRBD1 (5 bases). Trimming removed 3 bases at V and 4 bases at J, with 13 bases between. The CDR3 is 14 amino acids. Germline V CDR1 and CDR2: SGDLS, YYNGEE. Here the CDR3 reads CASSALRGPETQYF. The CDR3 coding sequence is TGTGCCAGCAGCGCGCTTAGGGGCCCAGAGACCCAGTACTTC.

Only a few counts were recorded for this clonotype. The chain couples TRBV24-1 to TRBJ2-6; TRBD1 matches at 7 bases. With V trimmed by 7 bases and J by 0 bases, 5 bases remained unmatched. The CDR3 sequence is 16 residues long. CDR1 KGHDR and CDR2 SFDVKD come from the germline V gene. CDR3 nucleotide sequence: TGTGCCACCAGGGGGCCAGGGGGCTCTGGGGCCAACGTCCTGACTTTC. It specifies CATRGPGGSGANVLTF.

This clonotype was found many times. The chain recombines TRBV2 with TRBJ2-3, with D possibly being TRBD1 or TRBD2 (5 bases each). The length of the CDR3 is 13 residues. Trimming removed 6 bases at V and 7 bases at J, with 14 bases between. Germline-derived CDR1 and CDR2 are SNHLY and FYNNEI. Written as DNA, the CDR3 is TGTGCCAGCAGAGGGGACGGTAGCTATACGCAGTATTTT. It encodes CASRGDGSYTQYF.

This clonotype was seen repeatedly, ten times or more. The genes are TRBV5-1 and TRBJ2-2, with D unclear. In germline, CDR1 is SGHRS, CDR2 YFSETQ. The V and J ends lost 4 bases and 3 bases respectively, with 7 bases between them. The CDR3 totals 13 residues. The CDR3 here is CASSPYDTGELFF. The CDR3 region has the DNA TGCGCCAGCAGCCCTTACGACACCGGGGAGCTGTTTTTT.

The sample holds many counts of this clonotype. In DNA form, the CDR3 reads TGTGCCAGCAGTCTGACAGGGGGCAGCTGGGGCTACACCTTC. It specifies CASSLTGGSWGYTF. The chain links TRBV12-3 or TRBV12-4 to TRBJ1-2, with 10 bases identical to TRBD1. V lost 5 bases to trimming and J lost 8 bases; unmatched junction nucleotides: 8. The CDR3 consists of 14 residues.

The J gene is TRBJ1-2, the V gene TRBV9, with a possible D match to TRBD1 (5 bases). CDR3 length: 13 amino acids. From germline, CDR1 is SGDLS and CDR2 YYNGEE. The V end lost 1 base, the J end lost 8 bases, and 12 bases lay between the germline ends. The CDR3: CASSVQQASGYTF. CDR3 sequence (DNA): TGTGCCAGCAGCGTACAACAGGCGTCGGGCTACACCTTC.

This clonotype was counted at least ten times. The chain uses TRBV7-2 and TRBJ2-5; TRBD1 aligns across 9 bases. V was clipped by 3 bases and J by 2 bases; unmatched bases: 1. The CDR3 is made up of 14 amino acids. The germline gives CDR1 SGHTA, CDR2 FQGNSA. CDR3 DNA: TGTGCCAGCAGCTTCGACAGGGGGCAAGAGACCCAGTACTTC. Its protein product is CASSFDRGQETQYF.

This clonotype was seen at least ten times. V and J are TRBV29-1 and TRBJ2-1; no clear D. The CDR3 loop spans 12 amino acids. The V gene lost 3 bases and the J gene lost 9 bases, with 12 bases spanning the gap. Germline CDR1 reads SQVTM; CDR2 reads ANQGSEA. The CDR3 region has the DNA TGCAGCGTTGAGAAAAGGGCCAGTGAGCAGTTCTTC. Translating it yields CSVEKRASEQFF.

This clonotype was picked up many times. The CDR3 DNA sequence: TGTGCCAGCAGAAATACAGGGGATAATTCACCCCTCCACTTT. This gives the protein CASRNTGDNSPLHF. The chain uses TRBV27 and TRBJ1-6; 7 bases agree with TRBD1. The J segment lost 5 bases and the V segment lost 6 bases, leaving 4 bases of the junction unmatched. Germline-derived CDR1 and CDR2 are MNHEY and SMNVEV (reference sequence). This CDR3 spans 14 amino acids.

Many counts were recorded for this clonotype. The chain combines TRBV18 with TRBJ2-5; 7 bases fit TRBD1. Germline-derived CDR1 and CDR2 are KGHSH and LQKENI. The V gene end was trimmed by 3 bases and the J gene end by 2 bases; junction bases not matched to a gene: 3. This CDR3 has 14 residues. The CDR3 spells CASSPGQRQETQYF. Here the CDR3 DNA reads TGTGCCAGCTCACCGGGACAGCGACAAGAGACCCAGTACTTC.

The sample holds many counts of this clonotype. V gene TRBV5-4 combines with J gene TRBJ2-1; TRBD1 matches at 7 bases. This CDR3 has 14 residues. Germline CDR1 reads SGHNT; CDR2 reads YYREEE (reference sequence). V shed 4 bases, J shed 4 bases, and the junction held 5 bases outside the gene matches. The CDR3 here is CASSQGQEYNEQFF. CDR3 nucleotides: TGTGCCAGCAGCCAAGGACAGGAGTACAATGAGCAGTTCTTC.